This T cell receptor beta chain stems from a study of T cell responses to AZD1222 COVID-19 vaccine. Germline CDR1 and CDR2: SGHKS and YYEKEE (reference sequence). The CDR3 runs to 13 residues. Trimming removed 3 bases from V and 5 bases from J, with 9 bases in between. Points on this clone: Its antigen remains unknown.

The study's findings and limits: A mostly white British donor set with more females was recruited, and clonal diversity was possibly underestimated. CD4 TCRs linked to vaccination spanned spike, dominating at 160-218 and 743-854.

Generated by immunoSEQ multiplex PCR, the TCRdb table keeps only in-frame clones and is missing some. Of approximately 100,000 clones in the sample, 85% to 90% are singletons; the top ten hold roughly a sixth. This TCR came from an adult in good health. V is TRBV5-5 and J is TRBJ1-5; D is uncertain. The sample in question was peripheral blood, obtained on day 0 of AZD1222 vaccination. In DNA, the CDR3 is TGTGCCAGCAGCTCTAAGCTTGATCAGCCCCAGCATTTT. This sequence encodes CASSSKLDQPQHF.